This entry concerns a single T cell receptor (beta chain). Its cognate antigen is unknown. These data belong to a study of cytomegalovirus exposure and HLA in healthy donors. The PCR employed 60 Vbeta primers together with 13 Jbeta primers. Data came from immunoSEQ multiplex PCR; TCRdb stores just in-frame clones and leaves some out. Here the sample spans more than 95,000 clones, about 80% being singletons. Germline-derived CDR1 and CDR2 are SGHTA and FQGNSA. The ends were cut back, 5 bases at V and 5 bases at J, with 16 bases in the middle. This CDR3 spans 14 amino acids. Regarding the study as a whole: V segments that were indistinguishable, TRBV6-2 and TRBV6-3 among them, were omitted from analysis. Reportedly, TCR beta sequences accurately predicted HLA-A and HLA-B alleles in most subjects. The productive fraction for most TCR beta V segments was about 87% or about 30% in an earlier analysis. As immune exposure information, only CMV serostatus was available.

This chain uses TRBV7-2 with TRBJ2-7, with unresolved D. Specimen: PBMCs. This receptor was identified in a woman aged 45-59 years in good health and CMV-seropositive. CDR3 loop: CASSRRVIGNEQYF. CDR3 bases: TGTGCCAGCAGCCGCCGGGTTATTGGCAACGAGCAGTACTTC.